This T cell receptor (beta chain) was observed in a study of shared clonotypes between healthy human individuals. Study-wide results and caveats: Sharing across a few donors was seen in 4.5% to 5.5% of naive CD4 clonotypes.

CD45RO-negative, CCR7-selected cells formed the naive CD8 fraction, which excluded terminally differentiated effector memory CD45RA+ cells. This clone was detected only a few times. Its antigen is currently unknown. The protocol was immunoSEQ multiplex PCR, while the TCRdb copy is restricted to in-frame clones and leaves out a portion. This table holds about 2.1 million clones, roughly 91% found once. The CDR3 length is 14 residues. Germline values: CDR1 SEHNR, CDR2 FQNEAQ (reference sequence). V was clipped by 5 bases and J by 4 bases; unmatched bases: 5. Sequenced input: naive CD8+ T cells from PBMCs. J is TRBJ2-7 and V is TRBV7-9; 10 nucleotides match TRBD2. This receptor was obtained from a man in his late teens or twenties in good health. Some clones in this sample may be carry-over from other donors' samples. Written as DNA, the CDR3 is TGTGCCAGCAGCCGCAGCGGGAGGGGGTACGAGCAGTACTTC. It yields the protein CASSRSGRGYEQYF.